This T cell receptor (beta chain) emerged from a study of vaccination and CD4 T cells after COVID-19. Notes on this clonotype: What it recognizes is unknown.

Stated treatment: approximately nine-day PBMC culture with coronavirus spike peptide pools or control peptides (ViraFEST assay). Gathered ahead of the COVID-19 pandemic (2011-2018) were the CD4+ T cells of the unexposed donor. Study-wide points: The study found that a median around 90% of reactive clones in convalescent patients appeared only post-vaccination.

The Oncomine TCR Beta short-read assay was applied to DNA of cultured CD4+ T cells. TCRdb itself ran the PCR reads through MiXCR, one entry per CDR3 protein. The sample carries 5,000 to 8,000 distinct CDR3 sequences, approximately 52% recorded once. The CDR3 totals 14 residues. Germline lookup yields CDR1 SEHNR and CDR2 FQNEAQ (reference sequence). V lost 5 bases and J lost 7; bases outside the gene matches: 6. The rearrangement links TRBV7-9 to TRBJ2-7; 12 nucleotides line up with TRBD1. Specimen: CD4+ T cells from blood, cultured in vitro. The receptor was isolated from a human donor in good health. CDR3 amino acids: CASSPGQGAPEQYF. The DNA for the CDR3 is TGTGCCAGCAGCCCGGGACAGGGGGCGCCTGAGCAGTACTTC.